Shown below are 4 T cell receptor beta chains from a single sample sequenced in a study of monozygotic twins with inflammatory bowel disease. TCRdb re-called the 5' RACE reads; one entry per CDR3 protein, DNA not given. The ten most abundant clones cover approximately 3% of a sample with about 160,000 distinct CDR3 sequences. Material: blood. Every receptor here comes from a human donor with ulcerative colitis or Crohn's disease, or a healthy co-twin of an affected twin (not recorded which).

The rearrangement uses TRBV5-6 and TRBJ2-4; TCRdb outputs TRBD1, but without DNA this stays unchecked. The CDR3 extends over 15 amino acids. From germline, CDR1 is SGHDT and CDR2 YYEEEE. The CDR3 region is CASSAKGQGANIQYF.

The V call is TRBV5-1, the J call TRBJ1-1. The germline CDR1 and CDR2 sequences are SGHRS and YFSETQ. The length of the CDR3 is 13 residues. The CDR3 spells CASSYGPPSEAFF.

CDR3: CASSTIAGGIVDEQYF. The chain carries TRBV5-1 and TRBJ2-7; TCRdb proposes TRBD2, but this gene call is untestable without DNA. Germline assignment: CDR1 SGHRS and CDR2 YFSETQ. The CDR3 contains 16 residues.

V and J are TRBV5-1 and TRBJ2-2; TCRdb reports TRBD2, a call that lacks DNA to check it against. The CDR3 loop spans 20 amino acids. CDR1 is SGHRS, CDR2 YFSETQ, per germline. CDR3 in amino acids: CASSFGRPGLAGVRTGELFF.